Listed here is a single TCR beta chain. The antigen is unknown. The data stem from a study of post-analysis software for immune sequencing data. Points from the study as a whole: Compared with controls, patients had more of about 5 TRBV segments, including TRBV5-6, TRBV5-1 and TRBV20-1.

The CDR3 runs 14 residues. Germline loops: CDR1 ENHRY, CDR2 SYGVKD. V gave up 7 bases and J gave up 5 bases, with 17 bases separating them. Carried by the TCR beta cDNA libraries were unique molecular identifiers. One entry per CDR3 protein, called by TCRdb with MiXCR from the PCR reads. The data show some 690,000 distinct CDR3 sequences, approximately 30% seen once. This clonotype originated in a girl aged 5-17 years with multiple sclerosis. The rearrangement joins TRBV10-3 to TRBJ1-1; possible D gene TRBD1, 5 bases. Sequencing used blood. The CDR3 bases are TGTGCCATCACCCCTAATGGGGGGGGTACTGAAGCTTTCTTT. This translates into CAITPNGGGTEAFF.